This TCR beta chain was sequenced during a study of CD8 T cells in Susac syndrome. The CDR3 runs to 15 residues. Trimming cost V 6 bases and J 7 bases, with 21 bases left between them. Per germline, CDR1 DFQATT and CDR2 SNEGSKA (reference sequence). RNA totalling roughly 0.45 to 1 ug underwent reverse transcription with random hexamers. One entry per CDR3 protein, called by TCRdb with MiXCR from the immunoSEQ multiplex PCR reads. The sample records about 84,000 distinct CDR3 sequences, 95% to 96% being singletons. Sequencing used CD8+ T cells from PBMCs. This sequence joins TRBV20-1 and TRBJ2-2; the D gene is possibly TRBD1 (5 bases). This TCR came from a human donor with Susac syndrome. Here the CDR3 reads CSATLSGMAGGELFF. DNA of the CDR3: TGCAGTGCCACATTGTCAGGGATGGCAGGCGGGGAGCTGTTTTTT.